This T cell receptor beta chain was sequenced in a study of neoadjuvant nivolumab and ipilimumab in lung cancer. Study as a whole: The combination arm added day-1 ipilimumab 1 mg/kg to nivolumab 3 mg/kg on days 1, 15, 29.

The CDR3 runs 15 residues. Looked up from germline, CDR1 is SGHVS and CDR2 is FNYEAQ. Trimming cost V 1 base and J 6 bases, with 12 bases left between them. Findings of the study overall: Higher pretherapy blood TCR richness went with higher resected-tumor richness. Resected tumors had greater TCR richness and clonality than uninvolved lung. Only two of four nivolumab-treated tumors gained richness and clonality by surgery.

This clone was detected once. No antigen is known for it. Clones were read by immunoSEQ multiplex PCR, and TCRdb kept only the in-frame ones, dropping some. The sample records about 25,000 clones, roughly 80% being singletons. The receptor was isolated from an adult with non-small cell lung cancer. The genes are TRBV7-6 and TRBJ1-4; the D gene is possibly TRBD1 (5 bases). Sequenced here: tumor tissue, sampled after neoadjuvant nivolumab, alone or with ipilimumab, at or shortly before surgery. CDR3 loop: CASSLERGGDEKLFF. The DNA for the CDR3 is TGTGCCAGCAGCTTAGAAAGGGGCGGGGATGAAAAACTGTTTTTT. The full variable domain, rest sourced from reference TRBV7-6 and TRBJ1-4, is GAGVSQSPRYKVTKRGQDVALRCDPISGHVSLYWYRQALGQGPEFLTYFNYEAQQDKSGLPNDRFSAERPEGSISTLTIQRTEQRDSAMYRCASSLERGGDEKLFFGSGTQLSVL.